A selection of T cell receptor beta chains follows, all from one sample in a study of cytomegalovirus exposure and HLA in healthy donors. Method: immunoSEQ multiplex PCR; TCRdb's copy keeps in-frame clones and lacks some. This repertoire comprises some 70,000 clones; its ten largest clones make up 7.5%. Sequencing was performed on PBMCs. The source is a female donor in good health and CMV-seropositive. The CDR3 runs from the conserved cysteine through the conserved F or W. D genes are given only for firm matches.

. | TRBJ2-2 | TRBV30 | CAWKSGAVTGELFF | TGTGCCTGGAAATCAGGGGCGGTCACCGGGGAGCTGTTTTTT
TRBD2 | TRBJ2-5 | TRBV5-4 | CASSLGLAGGGETQYF | TGTGCCAGCAGCTTGGGGCTAGCGGGAGGGGGAGAGACCCAGTACTTC
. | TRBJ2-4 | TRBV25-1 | CASSGTGPEAKNIQYF | TGTGCCAGCAGTGGAACAGGGCCCGAGGCCAAAAACATTCAGTACTTC
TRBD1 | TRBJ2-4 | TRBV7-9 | CASSLVTGKNIQYF | TGTGCCAGCAGCTTAGTGACAGGGAAAAACATTCAGTACTTC
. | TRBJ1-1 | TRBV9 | CASSEGNRDTEAFF | TGTGCCAGCAGCGAGGGGAATAGGGACACTGAAGCTTTCTTT
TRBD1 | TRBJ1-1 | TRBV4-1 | CASSRAGTGDTEAFF | TGCGCCAGCAGCCGCGCCGGGACAGGGGACACTGAAGCTTTCTTT
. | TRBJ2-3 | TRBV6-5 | CASSPLDREGGTQYF | TGTGCCAGCAGTCCTCTGGACAGGGAGGGTGGTACGCAGTATTTT
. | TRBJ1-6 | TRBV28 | CASSFPYNSPLHF | TGTGCCAGCAGTTTTCCATATAATTCACCCCTCCACTTT
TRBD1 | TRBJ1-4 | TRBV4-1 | CASSHPLTGDRATNEKLFF | TGCGCCAGCAGCCACCCTTTGACAGGGGACAGAGCAACTAATGAAAAACTGTTTTTT
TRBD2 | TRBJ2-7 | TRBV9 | CASSVGLAGGPILSEQYF | TGTGCCAGCAGCGTAGGTCTAGCGGGAGGGCCGATCCTATCCGAGCAGTACTTC
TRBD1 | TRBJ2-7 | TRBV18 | CASSPRTGVLYEQYF | TGTGCCAGCTCACCTCGGACAGGGGTACTGTACGAGCAGTACTTC